This record covers a single T cell receptor (beta chain). This sample was included in a study of blood T cell repertoires in COVID-19. Sequencing was performed with immunoSEQ multiplex PCR; in TCRdb, only in-frame clones are kept and a portion is missing. The sample lists about 250,000 clones, roughly 85% occurring once. Sample: PBMCs or T cells enriched from blood (not recorded which). This receptor was obtained from a man aged 35 to 55 who had been exposed to COVID-19.

The CDR3 region has the DNA TGTGCCAGCAGTTACGTGGGGGGGGCCGTAAACACTGAAGCTTTCTTT. Residues: CASSYVGGAVNTEAFF. The chain employs TRBV6-2 or TRBV6-3 and TRBJ1-1, with D possibly being TRBD1 (6 bases). CDR3 length equals 16 residues. V was clipped by 2 bases and J by 2 bases, with 15 bases between them. Looked up from germline, CDR1 is MNHEY and CDR2 is SVGEGT.